This T cell receptor (beta chain) appears in the sequencing data of a study of human T cells and chemical hapten exposure. Time point indicated: patch test 2, 6 weeks after DPC sensitization. As to treatment: therapeutic diphenylcyclopropenone sensitization with weekly scalp DPC. The study extracted total RNA from unfractionated whole blood. CDR1 is DFQATT, CDR2 SNEGSKA, per germline (reference sequence). This CDR3 contains 15 residues. Trimming cost V 0 bases and J 8 bases, with 19 bases left between them. Each CDR3 protein is one row after TCRdb ran MiXCR on the RACE reads. The table lists some 89,000 distinct CDR3 sequences, 10% of them singletons. There are many counts of this clonotype.

The receptor was derived from a woman aged 25 to 45 with alopecia areata. Some clones in this sample may be carry-over from other donors' samples. Material: whole blood, obtained in connection with sensitization to the hapten diphenylcyclopropenone (DPC). The V gene is TRBV20-1, the J gene TRBJ1-2; the D is unclear. The CDR3 loop reads CSAREPRETDTGYTF. CDR3 nucleotide sequence: TGCAGTGCTAGAGAGCCGCGAGAGACGGATACCGGCTACACCTTC.